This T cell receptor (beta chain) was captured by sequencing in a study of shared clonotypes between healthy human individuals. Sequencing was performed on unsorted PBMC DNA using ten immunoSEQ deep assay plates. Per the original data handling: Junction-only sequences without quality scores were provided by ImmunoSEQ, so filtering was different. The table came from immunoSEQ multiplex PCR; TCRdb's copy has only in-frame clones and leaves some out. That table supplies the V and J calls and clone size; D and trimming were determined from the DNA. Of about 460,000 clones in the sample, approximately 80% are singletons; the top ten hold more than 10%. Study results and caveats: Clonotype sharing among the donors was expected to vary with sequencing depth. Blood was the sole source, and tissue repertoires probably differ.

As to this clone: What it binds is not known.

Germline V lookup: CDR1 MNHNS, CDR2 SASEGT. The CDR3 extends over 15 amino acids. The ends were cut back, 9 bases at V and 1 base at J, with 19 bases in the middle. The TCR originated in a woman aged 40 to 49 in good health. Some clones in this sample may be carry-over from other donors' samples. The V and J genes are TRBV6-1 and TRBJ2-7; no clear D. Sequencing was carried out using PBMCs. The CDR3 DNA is TGTGCCAGTTCCCCGAGTCTGATCCGGTCCTACGAGCAGTACTTC. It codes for CASSPSLIRSYEQYF.